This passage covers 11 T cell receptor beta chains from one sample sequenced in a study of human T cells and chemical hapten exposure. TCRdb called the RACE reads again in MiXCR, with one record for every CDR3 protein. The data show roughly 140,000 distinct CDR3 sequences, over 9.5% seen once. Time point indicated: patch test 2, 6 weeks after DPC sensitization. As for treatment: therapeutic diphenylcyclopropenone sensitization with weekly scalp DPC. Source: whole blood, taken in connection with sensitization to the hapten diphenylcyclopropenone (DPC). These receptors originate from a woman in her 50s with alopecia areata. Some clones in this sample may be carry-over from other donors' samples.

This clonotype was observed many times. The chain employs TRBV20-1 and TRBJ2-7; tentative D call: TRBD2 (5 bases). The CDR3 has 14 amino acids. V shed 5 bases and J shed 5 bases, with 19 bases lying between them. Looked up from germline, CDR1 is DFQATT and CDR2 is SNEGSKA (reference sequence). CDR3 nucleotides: TGCAGTGCTTACATTCGTGGTAGCGATCACGAGCAGTACTTC. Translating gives CSAYIRGSDHEQYF.

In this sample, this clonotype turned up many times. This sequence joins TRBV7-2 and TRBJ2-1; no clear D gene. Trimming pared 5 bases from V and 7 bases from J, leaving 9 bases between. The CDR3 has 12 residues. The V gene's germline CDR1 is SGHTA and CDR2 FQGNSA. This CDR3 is CASSQFVNEQFF. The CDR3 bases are TGTGCCAGCAGCCAGTTTGTGAATGAGCAGTTCTTC.

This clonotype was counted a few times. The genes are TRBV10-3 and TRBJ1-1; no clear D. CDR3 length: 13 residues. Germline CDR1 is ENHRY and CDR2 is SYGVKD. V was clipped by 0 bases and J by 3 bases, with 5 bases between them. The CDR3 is CAISESVDTEAFF. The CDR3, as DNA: TGTGCCATCAGTGAGTCGGTGGACACTGAAGCTTTCTTT.

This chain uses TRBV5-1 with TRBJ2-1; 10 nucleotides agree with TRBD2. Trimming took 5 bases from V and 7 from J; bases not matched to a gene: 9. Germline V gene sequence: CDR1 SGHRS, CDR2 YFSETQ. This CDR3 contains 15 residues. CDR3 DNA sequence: TGCGCCAGCAGTGCCGGGGCTAGCGGGAGTAATGAGCAGTTCTTC. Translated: CASSAGASGSNEQFF. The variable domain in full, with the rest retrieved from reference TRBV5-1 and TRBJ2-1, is KAGVTQTPRYLIKTRGQQVTLSCSPISGHRSVSWYQQTPGQGLQFLFEYFSETQRNKGNFPGRFSGRQFSNSRSEMNVSTLELGDSALYLCASSAGASGSNEQFFGPGTRLTVL.

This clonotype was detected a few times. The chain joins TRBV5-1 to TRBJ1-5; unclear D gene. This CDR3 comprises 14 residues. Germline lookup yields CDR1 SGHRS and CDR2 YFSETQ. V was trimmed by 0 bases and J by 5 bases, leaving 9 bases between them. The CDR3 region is CASSLGELDQPQHF. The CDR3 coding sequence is TGCGCCAGCAGCTTGGGGGAACTCGATCAGCCCCAGCATTTT. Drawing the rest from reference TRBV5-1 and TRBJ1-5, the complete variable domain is KAGVTQTPRYLIKTRGQQVTLSCSPISGHRSVSWYQQTPGQGLQFLFEYFSETQRNKGNFPGRFSGRQFSNSRSEMNVSTLELGDSALYLCASSLGELDQPQHFGDGTRLSIL.

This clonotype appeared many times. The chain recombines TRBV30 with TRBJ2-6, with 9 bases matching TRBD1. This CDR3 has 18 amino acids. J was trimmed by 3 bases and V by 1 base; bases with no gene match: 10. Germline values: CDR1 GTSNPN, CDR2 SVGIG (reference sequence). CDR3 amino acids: CAWSGSGTGTRGANVLTF. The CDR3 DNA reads TGTGCCTGGAGTGGATCCGGGACAGGGACGCGTGGGGCCAACGTCCTGACTTTC.

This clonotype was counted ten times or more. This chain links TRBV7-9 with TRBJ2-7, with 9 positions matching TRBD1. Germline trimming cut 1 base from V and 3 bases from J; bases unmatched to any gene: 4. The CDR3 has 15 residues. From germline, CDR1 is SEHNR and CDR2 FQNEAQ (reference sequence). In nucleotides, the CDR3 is TGTGCCAGCAGCTTAGGGGACAGGGCAGTCTACGAGCAGTACTTC. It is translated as CASSLGDRAVYEQYF.

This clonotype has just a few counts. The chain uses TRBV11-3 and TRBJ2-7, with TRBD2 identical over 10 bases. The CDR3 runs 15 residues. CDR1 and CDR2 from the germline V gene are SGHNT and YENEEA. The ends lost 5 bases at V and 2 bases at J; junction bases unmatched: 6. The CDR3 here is CASSARTSGTYEQYF. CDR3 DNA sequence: TGTGCCAGCAGCGCCCGGACTAGCGGAACCTACGAGCAGTACTTC.

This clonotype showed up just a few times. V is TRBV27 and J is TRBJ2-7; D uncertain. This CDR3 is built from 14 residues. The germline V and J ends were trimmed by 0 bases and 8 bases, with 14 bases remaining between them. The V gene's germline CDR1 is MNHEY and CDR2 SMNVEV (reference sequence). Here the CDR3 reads CASSLSRSLGKQYF. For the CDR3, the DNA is TGTGCCAGCAGTTTATCGCGGTCTTTGGGAAAGCAGTACTTC.

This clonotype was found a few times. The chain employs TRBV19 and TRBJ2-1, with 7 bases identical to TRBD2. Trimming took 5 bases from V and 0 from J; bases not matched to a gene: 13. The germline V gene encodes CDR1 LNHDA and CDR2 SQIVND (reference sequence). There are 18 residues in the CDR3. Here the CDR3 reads CASSSRGTTAFSYNEQFF. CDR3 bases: TGTGCCAGTAGTTCCCGCGGGACTACAGCCTTCTCCTACAATGAGCAGTTCTTC.

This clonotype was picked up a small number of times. The CDR3 sequence: CASSPLPLPIYEQYF. CDR3 sequence (DNA): TGTGCCAGCAGCCCCCTCCCCCTCCCGATATACGAGCAGTACTTC. V gene TRBV5-5 combines with J gene TRBJ2-7; D is unclear. The germline V gene encodes CDR1 SGHKS and CDR2 YYEKEE (reference sequence). The CDR3 is 15 residues long. Trimming left V 4 bases short and J 4 bases short, with 18 bases between.